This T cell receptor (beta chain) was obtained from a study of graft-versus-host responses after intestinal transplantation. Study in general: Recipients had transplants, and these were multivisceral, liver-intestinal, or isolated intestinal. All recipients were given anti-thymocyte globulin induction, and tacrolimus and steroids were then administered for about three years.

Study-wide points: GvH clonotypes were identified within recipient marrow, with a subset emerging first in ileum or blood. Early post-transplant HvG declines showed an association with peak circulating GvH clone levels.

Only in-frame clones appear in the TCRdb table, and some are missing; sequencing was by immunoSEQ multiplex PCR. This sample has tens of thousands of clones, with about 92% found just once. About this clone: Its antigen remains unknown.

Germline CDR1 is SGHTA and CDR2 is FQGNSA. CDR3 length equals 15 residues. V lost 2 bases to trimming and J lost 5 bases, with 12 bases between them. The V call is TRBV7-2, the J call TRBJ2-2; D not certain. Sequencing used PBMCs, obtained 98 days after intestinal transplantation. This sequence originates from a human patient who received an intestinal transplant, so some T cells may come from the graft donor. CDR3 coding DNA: TGTGCCAGCAGCTTATTACGTGGAGTAACCGGGGAGCTGTTTTTT. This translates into CASSLLRGVTGELFF.